Shown below are 9 T cell receptor beta chains from a single sample sequenced in a study of human T cells and chemical hapten exposure. Via MiXCR, TCRdb re-called the RACE reads, giving one row per CDR3 protein. The sample has about 35,000 distinct CDR3 sequences; more than 10% are singletons. Time point defined: pre-sensitization, week 0. Treatment reported: therapeutic diphenylcyclopropenone sensitization with weekly scalp DPC. It was unfractionated whole blood from which total RNA was extracted. The input for sequencing was whole blood, taken in connection with sensitization to the hapten diphenylcyclopropenone (DPC). The receptors shown here come from a woman aged 40 to 50 with alopecia areata. Some clones in this sample may be carry-over from other donors' samples.

This clonotype was seen many times. This sequence joins TRBV30 and TRBJ2-7; possibly TRBD1 for D (5 bases). The CDR3 is made up of 13 amino acids. Germline V gene data show CDR1 as GTSNPN and CDR2 as SVGIG (reference sequence). V was pared by 4 bases and J by 3 bases, with 13 bases between. The CDR3 here is CAWTSQGYYEQYF. The DNA for the CDR3 is TGTGCCTGGACGAGCCAGGGCTACTACGAGCAGTACTTC. Combining the CDR3 with reference TRBV30 and TRBJ2-7 gives the whole variable domain SQTIHQWPATLVQPVGSPLSLECTVEGTSNPNLYWYRQAAGRGLQLLFYSVGIGQISSEVPQNLSASRPQDRQFILSSKKLLLSDSGFYLCAWTSQGYYEQYFGPGTRLTVT.

This clonotype occurred a few times. The rearrangement uses TRBV19 and TRBJ1-5; the match to TRBD1 covers 9 bases. The CDR3 is 15 amino acids. Germline V gives CDR1 LNHDA, CDR2 SQIVND (reference sequence). V trimming: 3 bases; J trimming: 5 bases; junction bases outside the gene matches: 5. CDR3 amino acids: CASSMGTGIYQPQHF. The CDR3, as DNA: TGTGCCAGTAGTATGGGGACAGGGATTTATCAGCCCCAGCATTTT.

This clonotype was picked up many times. The CDR3 sequence is CASSFAGNTGELFF. CDR3 DNA sequence: TGTGCCAGCAGCTTCGCGGGGAACACCGGGGAGCTGTTTTTT. V gene TRBV11-2 combines with J gene TRBJ2-2, with TRBD2 as a possible D gene (5 bases). CDR1 and CDR2 (germline): SGHAT, FQNNGV. The CDR3 spans 14 residues. Trimming stripped 3 bases from V and 1 base from J, with 6 bases between.

The rearrangement joins TRBV27 to TRBJ2-3; no definite D call. Germline V gives CDR1 MNHEY, CDR2 SMNVEV (reference sequence). This CDR3 is built from 15 residues. V lost 8 bases to trimming and J lost 2 bases, with 17 bases between them. CDR3 protein: CASWSPGRDTDTQYF. DNA for the CDR3: TGTGCCAGCTGGAGCCCAGGAAGAGACACAGATACGCAGTATTTT.

This clonotype was recorded a few times. The chain has TRBV5-5 and TRBJ2-7, with TRBD2 as a possible D gene (6 bases). Trimming left V 4 bases short and J 12 bases short, with 17 bases between. CDR3 length: 12 residues. Looked up from germline, CDR1 is SGHKS and CDR2 is YYEKEE (reference sequence). Here the CDR3 reads CASSTPEGSLYF. In DNA form, the CDR3 reads TGTGCCAGCAGCACTCCGGAGGGTTCCCTGTACTTC.

This clonotype was seen only a few times. The chain combines TRBV20-1 with TRBJ2-1; D unresolved. The V and J ends lost 3 bases and 7 bases respectively, with 7 bases between them. CDR3 size: 11 residues. Germline values: CDR1 DFQATT, CDR2 SNEGSKA (reference sequence). The CDR3 region is CSASGLNEQFF. The CDR3, as DNA: TGCAGTGCTAGTGGGTTGAATGAGCAGTTCTTC.

In this sample, this clonotype turned up many times. The V and J genes are TRBV12-3 or TRBV12-4 and TRBJ1-1, with a tentative D call TRBD1 (5 bases). The V and J ends lost 4 bases and 6 bases respectively, with 18 bases between them. The CDR3 extends over 15 amino acids. In nucleotides, the CDR3 is TGTGCCAGCAGTTCCCCGGGGCTCAAAGGCCCTGAAGCTTTCTTT. Amino acids: CASSSPGLKGPEAFF.

This clonotype was seen at least ten times. This sequence joins TRBV7-2 and TRBJ2-1, with D hard to call. Germline V gene sequence: CDR1 SGHTA, CDR2 FQGNSA. The CDR3 is 12 amino acids. With 2 bases removed from V and 7 bases from J, the gap between germline ends came to 6 bases. The CDR3 coding sequence is TGTGCCAGCAGCTTATACGAGAATGAGCAGTTCTTC. Amino acids: CASSLYENEQFF.

This clonotype was seen repeatedly, ten times or more. The chain recombines TRBV30 with TRBJ2-4; D may be TRBD1 (5 bases). The CDR3 runs 16 residues. V shed 0 bases and J shed 5 bases, with 17 bases lying between them. In germline, CDR1 is GTSNPN, CDR2 SVGIG (reference sequence). The CDR3 sequence is CAWSVKGARAENIQYF. The CDR3 bases are TGTGCCTGGAGTGTAAAGGGCGCCAGGGCGGAAAACATTCAGTACTTC.